The 8 T cell receptor beta chains listed next were all sequenced from one sample in a study of T cells after yellow fever vaccination. TCRdb used MiXCR to reprocess the 5' RACE reads, holding one entry per CDR3 protein. Among approximately 150,000 distinct CDR3 sequences listed, approximately 6.2% were seen once. Sequenced material: CD4+ T cells sorted from PBMCs, taken on the day of the first yellow fever vaccination. The receptors come from a man aged 18 to 35 who received the YFV17D yellow fever vaccine.

A few counts support this clonotype. This rearrangement joins TRBV9 to TRBJ1-1; no definite D call. V lost 3 bases and J lost 7, with 10 bases in between. This CDR3 contains 12 residues. CDR1 is SGDLS, CDR2 YYNGEE, per germline. CDR3 DNA sequence: TGTGCCAGCAGCGGGCCCTTGGGTGAAGCTTTCTTT. The encoded protein is CASSGPLGEAFF.

The chain combines TRBV6-2 or TRBV6-3 with TRBJ1-5, with D unclear. The CDR3 sequence is 15 residues long. Trimming removed 6 bases at V and 3 bases at J, with 15 bases between. Germline-derived CDR1 and CDR2 are MNHEY and SVGEGT. Written as DNA, the CDR3 is TGTGCCAGCAGCCGGCGGGTAGTGGACAATCAGCCCCAGCATTTT. Encoded protein: CASSRRVVDNQPQHF.

This clonotype was seen only a few times. The genes are TRBV6-5 and TRBJ2-7; tentatively, D is TRBD1 or TRBD2 (6 bases each). V lost 3 bases and J lost 3, with 15 bases in between. Germline-derived CDR1 and CDR2 are MNHEY and SVGAGI. This CDR3 is 15 amino acids long. The DNA for the CDR3 is TGTGCCAGCAGTTATGGGGGGCTAGGGTTCTACGAGCAGTACTTC. It yields the protein CASSYGGLGFYEQYF.

This clonotype was seen many times. The V call is TRBV5-1, the J call TRBJ2-5, with D perhaps matching TRBD2 (6 bases). The CDR3 sequence is 14 residues long. Trimming stripped 1 base from V and 5 bases from J, with 12 bases between. Germline V lookup: CDR1 SGHRS, CDR2 YFSETQ. The CDR3 loop reads CASSLSAGRETQYF. CDR3 nucleotides: TGCGCCAGCAGCTTGTCGGCGGGAAGGGAGACCCAGTACTTC.

There are a few counts of this clonotype. V and J are TRBV5-1 and TRBJ2-5; D gene uncertain. The ends were cut back, 0 bases at V and 4 bases at J, with 13 bases in the middle. Germline CDR1 and CDR2: SGHRS and YFSETQ. CDR3 length: 15 amino acids. Written as DNA, the CDR3 is TGCGCCAGCAGCTTGGCCAAGGGTAAGGGAGAGACCCAGTACTTC. Protein sequence: CASSLAKGKGETQYF.

The sample holds many counts of this clonotype. The chain carries TRBV7-2 and TRBJ1-1, with unresolved D. Germline CDR1 is SGHTA and CDR2 is FQGNSA. CDR3 length equals 15 residues. V was cut by 7 bases and J by 1 base, with 16 bases left in between. As DNA, the CDR3 is TGTGCCAGCACAGCCGGGTCTAAATGGAACACTGAAGCTTTCTTT. It encodes CASTAGSKWNTEAFF.

The gene calls are TRBV28 and TRBJ1-5, with D perhaps matching TRBD1 (6 bases). CDR1 and CDR2 from the germline V gene are MDHEN and SYDVKM. The CDR3 runs to 13 residues. The V and J ends lost 4 bases and 12 bases respectively, with 16 bases between them. CDR3 protein: CASSSTGAERQHF. The DNA for the CDR3 is TGTGCCAGCAGTTCCACGGGGGCCGAGCGCCAGCATTTT.

This clonotype was picked up many times. The chain is built from TRBV28 and TRBJ1-2, with no clear D. The CDR3 length is 10 residues. CDR1 is MDHEN, CDR2 SYDVKM, per germline. The V and J ends lost 10 bases and 0 bases respectively, with 3 bases between them. The CDR3 sequence is CAISNYGYTF. CDR3 bases: TGTGCCATCTCTAACTATGGCTACACCTTC.